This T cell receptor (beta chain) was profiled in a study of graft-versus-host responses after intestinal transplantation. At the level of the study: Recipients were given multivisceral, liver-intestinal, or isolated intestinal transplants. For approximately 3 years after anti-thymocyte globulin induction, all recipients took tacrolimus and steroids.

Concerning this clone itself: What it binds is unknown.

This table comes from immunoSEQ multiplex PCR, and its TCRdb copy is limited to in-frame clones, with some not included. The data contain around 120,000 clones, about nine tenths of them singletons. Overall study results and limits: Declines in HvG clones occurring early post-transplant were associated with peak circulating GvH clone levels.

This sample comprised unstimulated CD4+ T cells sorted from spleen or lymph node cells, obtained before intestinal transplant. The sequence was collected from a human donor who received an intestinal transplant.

CDR3 residues: CASSPEGVVFPGQGRGETQYF. DNA of the CDR3: TGCGCCAGCAGCCCCGAAGGGGTGGTTTTCCCGGGACAGGGAAGAGGAGAGACCCAGTACTTC. The chain couples TRBV4-1 to TRBJ2-5; 9 bases line up with TRBD1. V lost 4 bases, J lost 4 bases, and 25 bases stayed unmatched. The germline V gene encodes CDR1 MGHRA and CDR2 YSYEKL. The CDR3 is made up of 21 amino acids.